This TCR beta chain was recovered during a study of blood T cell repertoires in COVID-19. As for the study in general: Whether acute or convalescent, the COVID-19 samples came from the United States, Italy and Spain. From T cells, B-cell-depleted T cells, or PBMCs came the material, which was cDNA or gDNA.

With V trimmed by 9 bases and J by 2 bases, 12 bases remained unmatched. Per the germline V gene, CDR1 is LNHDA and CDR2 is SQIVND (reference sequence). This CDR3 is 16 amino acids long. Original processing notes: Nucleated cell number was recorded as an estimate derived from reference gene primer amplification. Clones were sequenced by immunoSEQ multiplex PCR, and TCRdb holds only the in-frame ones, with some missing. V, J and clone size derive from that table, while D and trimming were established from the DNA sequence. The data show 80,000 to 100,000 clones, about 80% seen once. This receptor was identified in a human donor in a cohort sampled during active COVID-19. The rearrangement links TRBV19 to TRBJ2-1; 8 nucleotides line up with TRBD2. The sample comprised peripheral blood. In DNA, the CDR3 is TGTGCCAGCGGAGCGAGCGGGAGCTACGCCTACAATGAGCAGTTCTTC. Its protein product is CASGASGSYAYNEQFF.